The rows below give T cell receptor beta chains drawn from one sample of a study of cytomegalovirus exposure and HLA in healthy donors. Clones were read by immunoSEQ multiplex PCR, and TCRdb kept only the in-frame ones, dropping some. The sample includes about 130,000 clones, 83% of them seen just once. The sample comprised PBMCs. These receptor sequences come from a woman between 40 and 50 years old in good health and CMV-seropositive. Both conserved end residues are part of each CDR3. Fields, in order: V gene, clone size, D gene, J gene, CDR3 DNA, CDR3 protein. The D gene is left open where the match is weak. The size of a clone is reported for some rows only, either as once, few or many, or as a class for expanded clones.

>TRBV11-2|NA|TRBD1|TRBJ1-6
TGTGCCAGCGCGGGACAGTCAAATTCACCCCTCCACTTT
CASAGQSNSPLHF
>TRBV10-1|once|NA|TRBJ1-1
TGCGCCAGCAGCAATGGAGTAGGCGACCCCGTGATGAACACTGAAGCTTTCTTT
CASSNGVGDPVMNTEAFF
>TRBV5-8|NA|NA|TRBJ2-7
TGTGCCAGTCAGGGGGGAGCGGCTAGCTCCTACGAGCAGTACTTC
CASQGGAASSYEQYF
>TRBV5-4|few|NA|TRBJ2-2
TGTGCCAGCAGCCCCTGGGTAGCAGCGAACACCGGGGAGCTGTTTTTT
CASSPWVAANTGELFF
>TRBV25-1|NA|NA|TRBJ2-1
TGTGCCAGCAGTGAATCTGGGGCCGTGGATGAGCAGTTCTTC
CASSESGAVDEQFF
>TRBV7-3|NA|NA|TRBJ2-6
TGTGCCAGCAGCTTAGGCCAGATCAACTCTGGGGCCAACGTCCTGACTTTC
CASSLGQINSGANVLTF
>TRBV27|NA|NA|TRBJ2-5
TGTGCCAGCAGTCCTTGGCAGGGGAGAGGAGAAGAGACCCAGTACTTC
CASSPWQGRGEETQYF
>TRBV5-1|once|TRBD2|TRBJ2-1
TGCGCCAGCAGCCCACTAGCGGGAGGGAGCAATGAGCAGTTCTTC
CASSPLAGGSNEQFF
>TRBV6-5|NA|NA|TRBJ2-7
TGTGCCAGCAGTTCCTATACCCGCGAGCAGTACTTC
CASSSYTREQYF
>TRBV19|once|NA|TRBJ1-2
TGTGCCAGCCTAGGGGGGGACACTCGCTATGGCTACACCTTC
CASLGGDTRYGYTF
>TRBV5-1|NA|TRBD2|TRBJ2-1
TGCGCCAGCAGCTTGGCCCGGGGCGGGGGTCTCAATGAGCAGTTCTTC
CASSLARGGGLNEQFF
>TRBV6-5|once|TRBD2|TRBJ2-1
TGTGCCAGCAGTAGAATAAGCGGGAGTCGGAATGAGCAGTTCTTC
CASSRISGSRNEQFF
>TRBV19|NA|NA|TRBJ2-5
TGTGCCAGTAGTATCACAGTACAAGAGACCCAGTACTTC
CASSITVQETQYF
>TRBV2|NA|NA|TRBJ1-2
TGTGCCAGCAGTGACCGCTATGGCTACACCTTC
CASSDRYGYTF
>TRBV13|NA|TRBD1|TRBJ2-7
TGTGCCAGCAGCTTAGCCGACAGGGGGCGTTTACTCCCAGTCGAGCAGTACTTC
CASSLADRGRLLPVEQYF
>TRBV2|few|TRBD1|TRBJ1-2
TGTGCCAGCAGTGTCGTTCCAGGACAGGGGGCGGACGGCTACACCTTC
CASSVVPGQGADGYTF
>TRBV5-6|NA|NA|TRBJ1-1
TGTGCCAGCAGCTCCCGGGAATACACTGAAGCTTTCTTT
CASSSREYTEAFF
>TRBV4-3|NA|NA|TRBJ1-2
TGCGCCAGCAGCCAAGTGCGCGGGGAAGAACGCTATGGCTACACCTTC
CASSQVRGEERYGYTF
>TRBV27|NA|NA|TRBJ1-1
TGTGCCAGCAGTTTAGGCCCCAACACTGAAGCTTTCTTT
CASSLGPNTEAFF
>TRBV6-1|NA|NA|TRBJ1-2
TGTGCCAGCAGCCACGGGACATACTATGGCTACACCTTC
CASSHGTYYGYTF
>TRBV29-1|few|NA|TRBJ2-3
TGCAGCGTCGCCCTTACTAGCACAGATACGCAGTATTTT
CSVALTSTDTQYF
>TRBV30|few|TRBD1|TRBJ1-1
TGTGCCTGGACTCAACAGGGGGCCACTGAAGCTTTCTTT
CAWTQQGATEAFF
>TRBV7-8|NA|NA|TRBJ2-1
TGTGCCAGCAGCTTAAATCAGGGGGAGCAGTTCTTC
CASSLNQGEQFF
>TRBV9|NA|TRBD1|TRBJ2-7
TGTGCCAGCAGCGTAGATGCTAACAGGGGCTACGAGCAGTACTTC
CASSVDANRGYEQYF
>TRBV2|NA|NA|TRBJ1-1
TGTGCCAGCAGATCATCCAGGATCATGAACACTGAAGCTTTCTTT
CASRSSRIMNTEAFF
>TRBV5-1|NA|TRBD2|TRBJ2-7
TGCGCCAGCAGCTTGGGAGGGGGACTAGAGCGGGAGAGAGAGCAGTACTTC
CASSLGGGLEREREQYF
>TRBV5-1|NA|NA|TRBJ1-4
TGCGCCAGCAGCTTGAAACCCGGGGGGGAAAAACTGTTTTTT
CASSLKPGGEKLFF
>TRBV6-5|few|TRBD2|TRBJ2-7
TGTGCCAGCAGTTACTCGATTAGCGGGAGCGGAGAGCAGTACTTC
CASSYSISGSGEQYF
>TRBV25-1|few|NA|TRBJ1-2
TGTGCCAGCAGTTTTCCAGGGGACTATGGCTACACCTTC
CASSFPGDYGYTF
>TRBV6-5|NA|NA|TRBJ1-4
TGTGCCAGCAGTTACTCGATAGGGTCTTCGGGGGAAAAACTGTTTTTT
CASSYSIGSSGEKLFF
>TRBV9|NA|NA|TRBJ1-1
TGTGCCAGCAGCGTGGGGGCCCAGAACACTGAAGCTTTCTTT
CASSVGAQNTEAFF
>TRBV5-6|few|TRBD1|TRBJ1-3
TGTGCCAGCAGCCCGGGGACAGTAGGAAACACCATATATTTT
CASSPGTVGNTIYF
>TRBV27|NA|TRBD2|TRBJ2-5
TGTGCCAGCAGTCAAAGCGGACTAGCGGGAGTGGAGACCCAGTACTTC
CASSQSGLAGVETQYF
>TRBV28|NA|NA|TRBJ1-5
TGTGCCAGCAGTCCTTGGACAGATAGCAATCAGCCCCAGCATTTT
CASSPWTDSNQPQHF
>TRBV7-9|NA|TRBD1|TRBJ1-1
TGTGCCAGCAGCCATTACGTGGGACAGGGAGTATGTGAGGCTTTCTTT
CASSHYVGQGVCEAFF